One and the same sample provided the 30 T cell receptor beta chains below, sequenced in a study of blood T cell repertoires in COVID-19. The protocol was immunoSEQ multiplex PCR, while the TCRdb copy is restricted to in-frame clones and leaves out a portion. This sample has 250,000 or so clones, with approximately 80% found just once. Material for sequencing was peripheral blood. Receptors originate from a woman over 75 with acute or convalescent COVID-19.

This clone has more than one count but fewer than ten. The chain combines TRBV27 with TRBJ2-1; the D gene is possibly TRBD1 (6 bases). V lost 4 bases, J lost 8 bases, and 15 bases lay in between. The germline CDR1 and CDR2 sequences are MNHEY and SMNVEV (reference sequence). The CDR3 length is 14 residues. CDR3 residues: CASSYQGKWDEQFF. DNA of the CDR3: TGTGCCAGCAGTTATCAGGGGAAGTGGGATGAGCAGTTCTTC.

V gene TRBV28 combines with J gene TRBJ1-2; 8 bases line up with TRBD1. Looked up from germline, CDR1 is MDHEN and CDR2 is SYDVKM. This CDR3 spans 13 amino acids. Trimming took 9 bases from V and 10 from J; bases not matched to a gene: 13. The CDR3 nucleotides read TGTGCCAGTGGATTCCGGGACAGGAGCACCTACACCTTC. Protein sequence: CASGFRDRSTYTF.

The V and J genes are TRBV4-3 and TRBJ1-4; D unclear. The CDR3 spans 15 residues. Deletions cut 3 bases from V and 8 bases from J, with 16 bases between. Germline V gives CDR1 LGHNA, CDR2 YSLEER. CDR3 bases: TGCGCCAGCAGCCAGGACGGGAGGGTAAGGGAAAAACTGTTTTTT. Amino acid sequence: CASSQDGRVREKLFF.

The CDR3 reads CASSLNGPRTGGDEQFF. CDR3 bases: TGTGCCAGCAGCTTAAATGGCCCCAGGACGGGAGGCGATGAGCAGTTCTTC. The chain is built from TRBV7-3 and TRBJ2-1; 7 nucleotides line up with TRBD2. The CDR3 spans 17 residues. Germline V CDR1 and CDR2: SGHTA, FQGTGA. V shed 1 base, J shed 8 bases, and the junction held 14 bases outside the gene matches.

CDR3 coding DNA: TGCGCCAGCAGGGCTTGGTCTAATTCACCCCTCCACTTT. This codes for CASRAWSNSPLHF. The V call is TRBV5-1, the J call TRBJ1-6; no definite D call. The V gene lost 5 bases and the J gene lost 6 bases, with 9 bases spanning the gap. The CDR3 extends over 13 amino acids. CDR1 and CDR2 from the germline V gene are SGHRS and YFSETQ.

The rearrangement links TRBV14 to TRBJ2-2; 9 bases agree with TRBD1. CDR3 size: 16 residues. The J segment lost 4 bases and the V segment lost 2 bases, leaving 5 bases of the junction unmatched. The V gene's germline CDR1 is SGHDN and CDR2 FVKESK. The CDR3 DNA is TGTGCCAGCAGCCAACGGACAGGGGTTGGCACCGGGGAGCTGTTTTTT. Translating it yields CASSQRTGVGTGELFF. Full variable domain (rest looked up from reference TRBV14 and TRBJ2-2): EAGVTQFPSHSVIEKGQTVTLRCDPISGHDNLYWYRRVMGKEIKFLLHFVKESKQDESGMPNNRFLAERTGGTYSTLKVQPAELEDSGVYFCASSQRTGVGTGELFFGEGSRLTVL.

In its sample, this clone was seen once. The J gene is TRBJ1-5, the V gene TRBV11-3; 7 nucleotides match TRBD1. The trim removed 1 base at V and 6 bases at J, leaving 15 bases unmatched. Per the germline V gene, CDR1 is SGHNT and CDR2 is YENEEA. This CDR3 has 18 residues. The CDR3 bases are TGTGCCAGCAGCTTAGCCCATAAGGACGACAGGGTAGGTCAGCCCCAGCATTTT. It codes for CASSLAHKDDRVGQPQHF.

This clone has a single count. The chain couples TRBV7-8 to TRBJ2-1; 8 nucleotides line up with TRBD2. The CDR3 has 16 residues. The V and J ends lost 5 bases and 3 bases, in that order; junction bases with no gene match: 9. Per the germline V gene, CDR1 is SGHVS and CDR2 is FQNEAQ. In nucleotides, the CDR3 is TGTGCCAGCAGCCTACCTGGGCGGGGGGTCTACAATGAGCAGTTCTTC. Translation gives CASSLPGRGVYNEQFF.

The chain has TRBV19 and TRBJ2-6; 7 bases are a match to TRBD1. There are 19 residues in the CDR3. CDR1 is LNHDA and CDR2 is SQIVND in the germline V gene (reference sequence). J lost 4 bases, V lost 1 base, and 13 bases had no gene match. The chain's CDR3 is CASSIVSRGPHPGANVLTF. CDR3 nucleotide sequence: TGTGCCAGTAGTATAGTGTCGAGGGGGCCCCATCCCGGGGCCAACGTCCTGACTTTC.

V and J are TRBV11-3 and TRBJ1-1; D gene ambiguous. V gave up 4 bases and J gave up 5 bases, with 14 bases separating them. The CDR3 length is 14 residues. CDR1 is SGHNT, CDR2 YENEEA, per germline. The CDR3 nucleotides read TGTGCCAGCAGCTCCGAGACTGCTTCGACTGAAGCTTTCTTT. Translating gives CASSSETASTEAFF.

The rearrangement joins TRBV3-1 (or the pseudogene TRBV3-2) to TRBJ2-7; D gene ambiguous. CDR3 length: 15 residues. Germline CDR1 is LGHDT and CDR2 is YNNKEL (reference sequence). V lost 0 bases to trimming and J lost 2 bases, with 11 bases between them. CDR3 loop: CASSQETSDPYEQYF. CDR3 bases: TGTGCCAGCAGCCAAGAGACCAGCGACCCCTACGAGCAGTACTTC.

V is TRBV6-2 or TRBV6-3 and J is TRBJ1-5; D remains ambiguous. The CDR3 length is 14 residues. Trimming removed 2 bases from V and 4 bases from J, with 9 bases in between. From germline, CDR1 is MNHEY and CDR2 SVGEGT. CDR3 DNA sequence: TGTGCCAGCAGTTACGCATTGGCTAATCAGCCCCAGCATTTT. Protein product: CASSYALANQPQHF.

The chain joins TRBV5-4 to TRBJ2-7; 8 positions agree with TRBD1. Germline-derived CDR1 and CDR2 are SGHNT and YYREEE (reference sequence). V was clipped by 1 base and J by 7 bases; unmatched bases: 13. The CDR3 loop spans 16 amino acids. In DNA, the CDR3 is TGTGCCAGCAGCTTGCGGGATACAGGGGGTCGGGGTGAGCAGTACTTC. This sequence encodes CASSLRDTGGRGEQYF.

This clone occurred once. V gene TRBV6-1 combines with J gene TRBJ2-3, with a weak D call TRBD1 (6 bases). Germline V lookup: CDR1 MNHNS, CDR2 SASEGT. CDR3 size: 16 residues. Trimming shortened V by 2 bases and J by 4 bases, and 16 bases separated the two germline ends. CDR3 in DNA: TGTGCCAGCAGTGAAATGGGGGCAAGGGGCCCAGATACGCAGTATTTT. The encoded protein is CASSEMGARGPDTQYF.

This clone was seen repeatedly, ten times or more. The chain combines TRBV4-2 with TRBJ1-5, with 10 nucleotides matching TRBD1. Germline lookup yields CDR1 LGHNA and CDR2 YNFKEQ. Trimming took 2 bases from V and 5 from J; bases not matched to a gene: 6. The CDR3 has 16 amino acids. The CDR3 nucleotides are TGTGCCAGCAGCCAATCTCTGGGGACAGGGGATCAGCCCCAGCATTTT. This encodes CASSQSLGTGDQPQHF.

The V gene is TRBV6-5, the J gene TRBJ2-1; 10 nucleotides match TRBD1. The CDR3 has 15 residues. Germline-derived CDR1 and CDR2 are MNHEY and SVGAGI. J lost 6 bases, V lost 2 bases, and 4 bases had no gene match. CDR3 protein: CASSYPGTGANEQFF. DNA for the CDR3: TGTGCCAGCAGTTACCCCGGGACAGGGGCCAATGAGCAGTTCTTC.

The chain joins TRBV3-1 (or the pseudogene TRBV3-2) to TRBJ2-2; 12 nucleotides align to TRBD2. With 4 bases clipped from V and 5 bases from J, the junction kept 5 bases outside the gene matches. Germline V lookup: CDR1 LGHDT, CDR2 YNNKEL (reference sequence). The CDR3 extends over 16 amino acids. CDR3 DNA: TGTGCCAGCAGCCCGACTAGCGGGAGACGGACCGGGGAGCTGTTTTTT. Translation: CASSPTSGRRTGELFF.

J is TRBJ2-1 and V is TRBV14, with D tentatively TRBD2 (6 bases). The germline CDR1 and CDR2 sequences are SGHDN and FVKESK. The CDR3 covers 14 residues. Trimming cost V 5 bases and J 6 bases, with 14 bases left between them. In DNA form, the CDR3 reads TGTGCCAGCAGCTTATTCTCCGGGGGCAATGAGCAGTTCTTC. Protein sequence: CASSLFSGGNEQFF.

DNA of the CDR3: TGTGCCAGCGCCTCACGCCTCCTTACAGTTGAAGCTTTCTTT. It yields the protein CASASRLLTVEAFF. The rearrangement links TRBV6-4 to TRBJ1-1, with no clear D. The germline V gene encodes CDR1 MRHNA and CDR2 SNTAGT. V lost 8 bases and J lost 7, with 20 bases in between. The CDR3 consists of 14 residues.

The chain carries TRBV28 and TRBJ2-7; D not resolved. Germline loops: CDR1 MDHEN, CDR2 SYDVKM. There are 14 residues in the CDR3. Trimming pared 3 bases from V and 0 bases from J, leaving 9 bases between. The CDR3 nucleotides read TGTGCCAGCAGTTTTTGGCGGCCCTCCTACGAGCAGTACTTC. It is translated as CASSFWRPSYEQYF.

The V and J genes are TRBV2 and TRBJ2-1; D remains unclear. V lost 2 bases to trimming and J lost 3 bases, with 11 bases between them. CDR3 length: 15 amino acids. Germline values: CDR1 SNHLY, CDR2 FYNNEI. The CDR3 is CASSEYTTFYNEQFF. In nucleotides, the CDR3 is TGTGCCAGCAGTGAATACACCACATTCTACAATGAGCAGTTCTTC.

V is TRBV29-1 and J is TRBJ1-2; 7 bases line up with TRBD1. The junction had 0 bases not matched to a gene; V was cut back by 1 base and J by 1 base. There are 13 residues in the CDR3. Per the germline V gene, CDR1 is SQVTM and CDR2 is ANQGSEA. The CDR3 is CSVEGDSNYGYTF. DNA of the CDR3: TGCAGCGTTGAAGGGGACAGTAACTATGGCTACACCTTC.

V is TRBV19 and J is TRBJ1-5; 9 bases align to TRBD1. The CDR3 consists of 14 residues. Germline V CDR1 and CDR2: LNHDA, SQIVND (reference sequence). V lost 5 bases and J lost 7; bases outside the gene matches: 6. The chain's CDR3 is CASSLQGALQPQHF. CDR3 in DNA: TGTGCCAGTAGTCTACAGGGGGCCTTGCAGCCCCAGCATTTT.

V is TRBV4-1 and J is TRBJ2-7, with D perhaps TRBD2 (6 bases). The V gene's germline CDR1 is MGHRA and CDR2 YSYEKL. This CDR3 contains 15 residues. V shed 5 bases and J shed 0 bases, with 14 bases lying between them. In DNA, the CDR3 is TGCGCCAGCAGCGGTACCGGGACTGGCTCCTACGAGCAGTACTTC. As protein: CASSGTGTGSYEQYF.

This clone was seen a single time. The chain couples TRBV19 to TRBJ1-5; D remains unclear. The CDR3 loop spans 17 amino acids. The V gene's germline CDR1 is LNHDA and CDR2 SQIVND (reference sequence). V lost 8 bases to trimming and J lost 3 bases, with 23 bases between them. CDR3 nucleotides: TGTGCCAGTCAGGTCGCCGTCGACCCGCCTTACAATCAGCCCCAGCATTTT. The encoded protein is CASQVAVDPPYNQPQHF.

The V gene is TRBV7-8, the J gene TRBJ2-1, with a possible D match to TRBD2 (5 bases). Trimming stripped 2 bases from V and 2 bases from J, with 10 bases between. The CDR3 has 15 amino acids. The germline V gene has CDR1 SGHVS and CDR2 FQNEAQ. CDR3 region: CASSLHGVTYNEQFF. The DNA for the CDR3 is TGTGCCAGCAGCTTACACGGGGTGACCTACAATGAGCAGTTCTTC.

The genes are TRBV4-3 and TRBJ2-7; TRBD1 aligns across 9 bases. The CDR3 sequence is 16 residues long. Germline V lookup: CDR1 LGHNA, CDR2 YSLEER. V dropped 0 bases and J dropped 4; count of bases not matched to a gene: 7. The DNA of the CDR3 is TGCGCCAGCAGCCAAGATTTGTGGACAGGGGTTTACGAGCAGTACTTC. It translates to CASSQDLWTGVYEQYF.

This rearrangement joins TRBV12-5 to TRBJ2-7, with TRBD1 as a possible D gene (6 bases). Trimming cost V 5 bases and J 6 bases, with 17 bases left between them. CDR1 is LGHNT and CDR2 is FRNRAP in the germline V gene. CDR3 length: 14 residues. The CDR3 nucleotides are TGTGCTAGTGGTGCCCCTACAGGGCCCGCCGAGCAGTACTTC. Translation gives CASGAPTGPAEQYF.

This clone has just a few counts. The chain couples TRBV18 to TRBJ1-4, with 7 bases aligning to TRBD1. CDR1 and CDR2 from the germline V gene are KGHSH and LQKENI. Trimming removed 3 bases from V and 12 bases from J; junction bases left unmatched: 7. The CDR3 has 13 amino acids. DNA of the CDR3: TGTGCCAGCTCACCGGACAGGTTTGAGGAACTGTTTTTT. This encodes CASSPDRFEELFF.

The CDR3 DNA reads TGTGCCAGCAGCTTAAGTCAGGGGGGCAATGAGCAGTTCTTC. Amino acids: CASSLSQGGNEQFF. The V call is TRBV13, the J call TRBJ2-1, with a tentative D call TRBD1 (7 bases). The CDR3 has 14 amino acids. V lost 2 bases and J lost 6, with 11 bases in between. Germline V gene lookup returns CDR1 PRHDT and CDR2 FYEKMQ (reference sequence).